This T cell receptor (beta chain) was retrieved from a study of radiation and T cells in renal cell carcinoma. In the study overall: Nephrectomy followed 15 Gy stereotactic body radiation by 4 weeks.

The assay was immunoSEQ multiplex PCR, and TCRdb's table has in-frame clones only and misses some. The sample records 150,000 or so clones, 88% being singletons. Worth noting for this clone: Its cognate antigen is unknown.

Indicated time point: baseline pretreatment blood. Specified treatment: 15 Gy SBRT to primary tumor, nephrectomy 4 weeks later. The patient's renal cell carcinoma had clear cell pathology. J was trimmed by 6 bases and V by 6 bases; bases with no gene match: 8. The CDR3 sequence is 15 residues long. Germline V gene data show CDR1 as ENHRY and CDR2 as SYGVKD. Study-wide results and caveats: Pretreatment tumor biopsies were lacking, so baseline clonotypes are unknown. In blood, top tumor clones expanded by 2 weeks, shrinking by 4.

This specimen consisted of blood, obtained from a patient whose treatment included radiotherapy and nephrectomy. The chain links TRBV10-3 to TRBJ2-1, with 10 bases that match TRBD2. The sequence was obtained from a woman aged 65 to 85 with renal cell carcinoma. Here the CDR3 DNA reads TGTGCCATCAGAGAGAGCGGGGGGGCGGGCAATGAGCAGTTCTTC. Its protein product is CAIRESGGAGNEQFF.